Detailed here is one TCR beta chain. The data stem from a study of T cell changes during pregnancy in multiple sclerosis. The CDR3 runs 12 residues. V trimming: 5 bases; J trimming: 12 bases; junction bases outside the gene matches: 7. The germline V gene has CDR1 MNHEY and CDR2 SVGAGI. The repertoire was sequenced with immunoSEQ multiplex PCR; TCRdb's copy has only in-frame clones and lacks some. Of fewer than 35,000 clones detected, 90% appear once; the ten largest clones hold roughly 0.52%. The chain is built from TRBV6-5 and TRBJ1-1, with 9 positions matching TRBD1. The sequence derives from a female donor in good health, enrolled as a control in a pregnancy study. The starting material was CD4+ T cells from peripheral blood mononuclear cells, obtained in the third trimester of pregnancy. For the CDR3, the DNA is TGTGCCAGCAGTCAAACAGGGGGCAGGCCTTTCTTT. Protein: CASSQTGGRPFF.